The 9 T cell receptor beta chains presented below share a single source sample, sequenced in a study of neurological immune-mediated disorders. Described time point: longitudinal time-point 3. One entry per CDR3 protein results from TCRdb running MiXCR on the 5' RACE reads. The sample yields about 45,000 distinct CDR3 sequences, around an eighth seen once. The specimen was PBMCs. The receptor set was obtained from a young man in good health.

This clonotype was seen repeatedly, ten times or more. This chain uses TRBV29-1 with TRBJ2-7; D uncertain. V lost 3 bases and J lost 0, with 15 bases in between. This CDR3 spans 15 amino acids. Germline V gene data show CDR1 as SQVTM and CDR2 as ANQGSEA. The CDR3 sequence is CSVEGSMKNSYEQYF. In nucleotides, the CDR3 is TGCAGCGTTGAGGGGTCGATGAAAAACTCCTACGAGCAGTACTTC.

This clonotype was counted many times. J is TRBJ1-5 and V is TRBV7-2; D may be TRBD1 (5 bases). In germline, CDR1 is SGHTA, CDR2 FQGNSA. The CDR3 is made up of 13 amino acids. Trimming took off 4 bases at V and 3 bases at J, with 7 bases between the two ends. The chain's CDR3 is CASSSRVNQPQHF. The CDR3 bases are TGTGCCAGCAGCTCCAGGGTCAATCAGCCCCAGCATTTT.

This clonotype has a count of ten or more. J is TRBJ1-5 and V is TRBV11-2; D not certain. Germline assignment: CDR1 SGHAT and CDR2 FQNNGV. V was pared by 5 bases and J by 2 bases, with 10 bases between. The CDR3 is made up of 14 amino acids. As DNA, the CDR3 is TGTGCCAGCAGCCGGAGCGGAGGCAATCAGCCCCAGCATTTT. It encodes CASSRSGGNQPQHF.

This chain uses TRBV6-6 with TRBJ1-5; no clear D gene. The germline V gene encodes CDR1 MNHNY and CDR2 SVGAGI (reference sequence). The ends were cut back, 7 bases at V and 2 bases at J, with 12 bases in the middle. The CDR3 covers 14 residues. The CDR3 DNA follows: TGTGCCAGCACAATTAGCGGGGGCAATCAGCCCCAGCATTTT. This sequence encodes CASTISGGNQPQHF.

This clonotype has a count of ten or more. J is TRBJ1-5 and V is TRBV12-3 or TRBV12-4, with TRBD1 as a possible D gene (5 bases). Trimming took off 6 bases at V and 6 bases at J, with 12 bases between the two ends. CDR3 length equals 13 residues. The CDR3, as DNA: TGTGCCAGCAGCCGGGGCTCTGGTCAGCCCCAGCATTTT. It codes for CASSRGSGQPQHF.

This clonotype was seen repeatedly, ten times or more. The gene calls are TRBV29-1 and TRBJ2-3; no clear D. CDR1 and CDR2 (germline): SQVTM, ANQGSEA. The CDR3 length is 17 residues. Deletions cut 6 bases from V and 0 bases from J, with 22 bases between. CDR3 nucleotide sequence: TGCAGCGTCCGACGCGATAAAGAAATCCCTAGCACAGATACGCAGTATTTT. Residues: CSVRRDKEIPSTDTQYF.

In its sample, this clonotype was seen many times. The chain has TRBV20-1 and TRBJ2-7; the D gene could be TRBD1 or TRBD2 (5 bases each). This CDR3 spans 13 amino acids. Trimming removed 0 bases at V and 4 bases at J, with 10 bases between. Germline V lookup: CDR1 DFQATT, CDR2 SNEGSKA (reference sequence). CDR3 sequence (DNA): TGCAGTGCTAGAGATCTGGGGGTTTACGAGCAGTACTTC. As protein: CSARDLGVYEQYF.

This clonotype was seen ten or more times. CDR3 protein: CATSDLAGEFSDTQYF. CDR3 in DNA: TGTGCCACCAGTGATTTAGCGGGAGAATTTTCAGATACGCAGTATTTT. This sequence joins TRBV24-1 and TRBJ2-3, with TRBD2 matching over 8 bases. V lost 1 base and J lost 4; bases outside the gene matches: 6. The CDR3 has 16 amino acids. Looked up from germline, CDR1 is KGHDR and CDR2 is SFDVKD.

To note about this clonotype: A much bigger clone sits one base away, suggesting this may be a read error. The chain recombines TRBV10-3 with TRBJ2-3; 8 nucleotides agree with TRBD2. Germline assignment: CDR1 ENHRY and CDR2 SYGVKD. The CDR3 length is 13 residues. The J segment lost 4 bases and the V segment lost 8 bases, leaving 5 bases of the junction unmatched. The DNA for the CDR3 is TGTGCCATCTCTAGCGGGCACGCAGATACGCAGTATTTT. It is translated as CAISSGHADTQYF.